This T cell receptor (beta chain) was sequenced during a study of T cell repertoires in cytomegalovirus infection. Germline loops: CDR1 MNHNS, CDR2 SASEGT. The length of the CDR3 is 12 residues. Trimming left V 10 bases short and J 2 bases short, with 11 bases between. This clonotype was counted a few times. Its antigen is not identified. One entry per CDR3 protein results from TCRdb running MiXCR on the reads. The sample records some 920,000 distinct CDR3 sequences, less than 40% being singletons. This receptor was obtained from a human donor in good health (CMV status not recorded). Some clones in this sample may be carry-over from other donors' samples. V gene TRBV6-1 combines with J gene TRBJ1-1; perhaps TRBD1 as D (5 bases). The source material was cultured CD8+ T cells from PBMCs, sampled from culture after CMV antigen stimulation. This CDR3 is CAIIDRNTEAFF. CDR3 sequence (DNA): TGTGCCATAATAGACAGAAACACTGAAGCTTTCTTT.